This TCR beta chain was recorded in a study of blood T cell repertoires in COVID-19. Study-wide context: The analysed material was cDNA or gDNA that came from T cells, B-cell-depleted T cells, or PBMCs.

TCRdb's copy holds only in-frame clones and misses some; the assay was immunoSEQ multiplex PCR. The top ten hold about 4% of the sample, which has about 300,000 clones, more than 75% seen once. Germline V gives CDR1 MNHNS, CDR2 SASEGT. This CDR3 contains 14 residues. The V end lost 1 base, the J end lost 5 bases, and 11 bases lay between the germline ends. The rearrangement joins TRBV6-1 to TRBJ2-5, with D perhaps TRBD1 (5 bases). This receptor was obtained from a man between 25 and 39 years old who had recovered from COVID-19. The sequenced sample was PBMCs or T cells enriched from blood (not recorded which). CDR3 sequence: CASSEVTGAETQYF. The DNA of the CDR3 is TGTGCCAGCAGTGAAGTCACAGGAGCCGAGACCCAGTACTTC.